One and the same sample provided the 7 T cell receptor beta chains below, sequenced in a study of T cell responses to AZD1222 COVID-19 vaccine. Some clones are missing from TCRdb's copy, which holds only in-frame ones; the method was immunoSEQ multiplex PCR. The data hold roughly 150,000 clones, with 92% observed a single time. The source material was peripheral blood, sampled on day 0 of AZD1222 vaccination. The receptors shown here come from an adult in good health.

The chain's CDR3 is CASSEGTSGKHGELFF. The CDR3, as DNA: TGCGCCAGCAGTGAGGGGACTAGCGGGAAGCACGGGGAGCTGTTTTTT. The V and J genes are TRBV10-1 and TRBJ2-2; 13 positions agree with TRBD2. In germline, CDR1 is WNHNN, CDR2 SYGVQD (reference sequence). There are 16 residues in the CDR3. The V gene end was trimmed by 2 bases and the J gene end by 7 bases; junction bases not matched to a gene: 4.

This clone was seen a few times. This chain links TRBV5-1 with TRBJ2-5; D is uncertain. Per the germline V gene, CDR1 is SGHRS and CDR2 is YFSETQ. The CDR3 has 12 amino acids. Between the trimmed V and J ends, which lost 1 base and 0 bases, there was a span of 1 base. CDR3 nucleotide sequence: TGCGCCAGCAGCTTGAACCAAGAGACCCAGTACTTC. It codes for CASSLNQETQYF.

This chain uses TRBV5-4 with TRBJ2-1, with a weak D call TRBD1 (6 bases). Germline CDR1 reads SGHNT; CDR2 reads YYREEE (reference sequence). The ends were cut back, 6 bases at V and 4 bases at J, with 11 bases in the middle. The CDR3 sequence is 13 residues long. CDR3 in DNA: TGTGCCAGCACCGGGCAGGGGTACAATGAGCAGTTCTTC. It encodes CASTGQGYNEQFF.

V gene TRBV6-5 combines with J gene TRBJ1-2; no firm D call. Germline loops: CDR1 MNHEY, CDR2 SVGAGI. The V end lost 4 bases, the J end lost 1 base, and 16 bases lay between the germline ends. The CDR3 loop spans 16 amino acids. The CDR3 loop is CASSSLRQPLNYGYTF. CDR3 DNA: TGTGCCAGCAGTTCACTACGCCAGCCTCTTAACTATGGCTACACCTTC.

In its sample, this clone was seen a few times. The genes are TRBV27 and TRBJ2-7, with TRBD1 matching over 7 bases. V gave up 5 bases and J gave up 4 bases; unmatched junction bases: 14. The length of the CDR3 is 16 residues. Germline V gives CDR1 MNHEY, CDR2 SMNVEV (reference sequence). CDR3 nucleotide sequence: TGTGCCAGCAGTGGCTCCTCGACAGGGTTACGGTACGAGCAGTACTTC. Its protein product is CASSGSSTGLRYEQYF.

This sequence joins TRBV18 and TRBJ2-7; 8 nucleotides match TRBD1. Germline CDR1 is KGHSH and CDR2 is LQKENI. CDR3 length equals 18 residues. J was trimmed by 2 bases and V by 2 bases; bases with no gene match: 14. In DNA form, the CDR3 reads TGTGCCAGCTCACCAAGGGGCCCAACACCGACAGGGGCCTACGAGCAGTACTTC. This sequence encodes CASSPRGPTPTGAYEQYF. Full variable domain (outside the CDR3, taken from reference TRBV18 and TRBJ2-7): NAGVMQNPRHLVRRRGQEARLRCSPMKGHSHVYWYRQLPEEGLKFMVYLQKENIIDESGMPKERFSAEFPKEGPSILRIQQVVRGDSAAYFCASSPRGPTPTGAYEQYFGPGTRLTVT.

This chain connects TRBV2 to TRBJ2-7; D is undetermined. From germline, CDR1 is SNHLY and CDR2 FYNNEI. This CDR3 is 14 amino acids long. Deletions cut 7 bases from V and 3 bases from J, with 16 bases between. The CDR3 DNA reads TGTGCCAGCAACCGGGCCTTTGGGGACTACGAGCAGTACTTC. Its protein is CASNRAFGDYEQYF.